Shown below are 19 T cell receptor beta chains from a single sample sequenced in a study of shared clonotypes between healthy human individuals. Libraries were prepared by immunoSEQ multiplex PCR; TCRdb keeps only in-frame clonotypes and omits some of them. The profile shows millions of clones, roughly 96% of them singletons. Sequencing was performed on naive CD4+ T cells sorted from blood. Regarding subset: CD45RA+ positively selected. These receptors were obtained from a man younger than 30 in good health.

This chain joins TRBV5-1 and TRBJ2-7; TRBD2 agrees at 12 bases. Germline V gives CDR1 SGHRS, CDR2 YFSETQ. J gave up 7 bases and V 4 bases, and 6 bases lay outside the gene matches. The CDR3 totals 14 residues. The CDR3 sequence: CASSPTSGSVEQYF. In nucleotides, the CDR3 is TGCGCCAGCAGCCCGACTAGCGGGAGCGTGGAGCAGTACTTC. Complete variable domain (other parts from reference TRBV5-1 and TRBJ2-7): KAGVTQTPRYLIKTRGQQVTLSCSPISGHRSVSWYQQTPGQGLQFLFEYFSETQRNKGNFPGRFSGRQFSNSRSEMNVSTLELGDSALYLCASSPTSGSVEQYFGPGTRLTVT.

The chain employs TRBV6-1 and TRBJ1-1; D is unclear. The CDR3 is 11 residues long. Germline V gene lookup returns CDR1 MNHNS and CDR2 SASEGT. Deletions cut 7 bases from V and 9 bases from J, with 12 bases between. CDR3 amino acids: CASNFPTQAFF. DNA for the CDR3: TGTGCCAGCAATTTCCCGACCCAAGCTTTCTTT.

The chain carries TRBV7-2 and TRBJ1-6, with TRBD1 matching 8 bases. Germline CDR1 reads SGHTA; CDR2 reads FQGNSA. Trimming at V came to 5 bases and at J to 11 bases, leaving 11 bases not matched to a gene. CDR3 length equals 15 residues. The CDR3 loop reads CASSPYRTGQAPLHF. CDR3 in DNA: TGTGCCAGCAGCCCTTACCGGACAGGGCAGGCACCCCTCCACTTT.

The chain couples TRBV4-1 to TRBJ2-4; 9 bases map to TRBD1. The J segment lost 6 bases and the V segment lost 1 base, leaving 7 bases of the junction unmatched. This CDR3 contains 16 residues. CDR1 MGHRA and CDR2 YSYEKL come from the germline V gene. The CDR3, as DNA: TGCGCCAGCAGCCAAGGGGCGGGGACAGGGTCAAACATTCAGTACTTC. This gives the protein CASSQGAGTGSNIQYF.

The J gene is TRBJ2-7, the V gene TRBV2; D is unclear. The CDR3 is 14 residues long. CDR1 SNHLY and CDR2 FYNNEI come from the germline V gene. Trimming shortened V by 3 bases and J by 1 base, and 10 bases separated the two germline ends. CDR3 in amino acids: CASSEVPRSYEQYF. Written as DNA, the CDR3 is TGTGCCAGCAGTGAGGTGCCGCGGTCCTACGAGCAGTACTTC.

The chain couples TRBV2 to TRBJ2-2; D call uncertain. Trimming took 4 bases from V and 3 from J, leaving 9 bases between them. Germline-derived CDR1 and CDR2 are SNHLY and FYNNEI. CDR3 size: 14 residues. The CDR3 coding sequence is TGTGCCAGCAGTGCGCCGGGTGACACCGGGGAGCTGTTTTTT. Protein product: CASSAPGDTGELFF.

The V call is TRBV6-4, the J call TRBJ2-3, with TRBD1 identical over 8 bases. V trimming: 10 bases; J trimming: 6 bases; junction bases outside the gene matches: 6. The length of the CDR3 is 12 residues. The germline V gene has CDR1 MRHNA and CDR2 SNTAGT. In nucleotides, the CDR3 is TGTGCCATCGGACAGGGTCGGGATACGCAGTATTTT. This codes for CAIGQGRDTQYF.

Note on this clone: Other nucleotide sequences in the sample specify the same CDR3. This chain uses TRBV9 with TRBJ1-1, with D perhaps TRBD1 (5 bases). Deletions cut 4 bases from V and 1 base from J, with 8 bases between. This CDR3 has 13 amino acids. Germline CDR1 reads SGDLS; CDR2 reads YYNGEE. The CDR3 DNA reads TGTGCCAGCAGCCCCCAGGGGAACACTGAAGCTTTCTTT. This translates into CASSPQGNTEAFF.

The rearrangement uses TRBV4-1 and TRBJ2-7, with D perhaps TRBD1 (6 bases). The V end lost 3 bases, the J end lost 7 bases, and 13 bases lay between the germline ends. This CDR3 region has 13 residues. Germline V gives CDR1 MGHRA, CDR2 YSYEKL. This CDR3 reads CASSQAQGWEQYF. The CDR3 coding sequence is TGCGCCAGCAGCCAGGCACAGGGTTGGGAGCAGTACTTC.

The chain couples TRBV27 to TRBJ1-3; D gene ambiguous. This CDR3 contains 15 residues. Per germline, CDR1 MNHEY and CDR2 SMNVEV (reference sequence). Between the trimmed V and J ends, which lost 5 bases and 3 bases, there was a span of 14 bases. CDR3 sequence reads: CASSPRTLDGNTIYF. The DNA of the CDR3 is TGTGCCAGCAGTCCACGAACTCTCGATGGAAACACCATATATTTT.

This chain's CDR3 is CASRPYGAGENTGELFF. The CDR3 bases are TGTGCCAGCAGACCATATGGAGCAGGGGAAAACACCGGGGAGCTGTTTTTT. The chain uses TRBV9 and TRBJ2-2, with a tentative D call TRBD1 (6 bases). V lost 5 bases to trimming and J lost 2 bases, with 19 bases between them. The CDR3 is 17 amino acids. Germline CDR1 SGDLS, CDR2 YYNGEE.

The count of this clone is one. This chain connects TRBV15 to TRBJ1-2; D unresolved. CDR3 length equals 14 residues. Germline V gene sequence: CDR1 LNHNV, CDR2 YYDKDF (reference sequence). Between the trimmed V and J ends, which lost 0 bases and 5 bases, there was a span of 10 bases. The CDR3 DNA is TGTGCCACCAGCAGAGACGTAGCAGTATATGGCTACACCTTC. Translating gives CATSRDVAVYGYTF.

The V gene is TRBV10-2, the J gene TRBJ2-1; tentatively, D is TRBD2 (6 bases). Germline CDR1 reads WSHSY; CDR2 reads SAAADI. V was trimmed by 5 bases and J by 0 bases, leaving 11 bases between them. CDR3 length: 15 residues. The CDR3 loop is CASSNAGISYNEQFF. The CDR3 nucleotides read TGCGCCAGCAGTAATGCGGGGATCTCCTACAATGAGCAGTTCTTC.

The chain recombines TRBV2 with TRBJ1-1, with D perhaps TRBD1 (6 bases). V was trimmed by 7 bases and J by 4 bases, leaving 16 bases between them. The CDR3 is 14 amino acids. Per the germline V gene, CDR1 is SNHLY and CDR2 is FYNNEI. The CDR3 sequence is CASIYEQGSTEAFF. In nucleotides, the CDR3 is TGTGCCAGCATTTACGAACAGGGAAGCACTGAAGCTTTCTTT.

This clone was observed once. The chain is built from TRBV19 and TRBJ2-2; D uncertain. This CDR3 is built from 14 residues. Germline V lookup: CDR1 LNHDA, CDR2 SQIVND (reference sequence). V lost 4 bases and J 1 base, leaving 7 bases between the germline ends. CDR3 in amino acids: CASSRYMNTGELFF. The CDR3, as DNA: TGTGCCAGTAGTAGGTACATGAACACCGGGGAGCTGTTTTTT.

The chain links TRBV2 to TRBJ1-4; weak D call: TRBD1 (6 bases). The CDR3 consists of 14 residues. Germline CDR1 is SNHLY and CDR2 is FYNNEI. Trimming pared 6 bases from V and 5 bases from J, leaving 13 bases between. The DNA for the CDR3 is TGTGCCAGCAGGGGGGAACAGGGAAATGAAAAACTGTTTTTT. Translated, it gives CASRGEQGNEKLFF.

The rearrangement links TRBV11-2 to TRBJ2-1, with TRBD2 identical over 12 bases. The CDR3 extends over 15 amino acids. The V gene end was trimmed by 5 bases and the J gene end by 9 bases; junction bases not matched to a gene: 8. CDR1 and CDR2 (germline): SGHAT, FQNNGV. CDR3 protein: CASSNLAGGPGEQFF. The CDR3 region has the DNA TGTGCCAGCAGCAATCTAGCGGGAGGGCCGGGTGAGCAGTTCTTC.

This clone has more than one count but fewer than ten. At the DNA level, this CDR3 is encoded by other sequences in the same sample as well. V and J are TRBV5-1 and TRBJ2-7, with 8 bases identical to TRBD1. V was pared by 0 bases and J by 3 bases, with 2 bases of the junction left unmatched. Germline CDR1 is SGHRS and CDR2 is YFSETQ. This CDR3 contains 14 residues. The CDR3 is CASSLEQGDYEQYF. The DNA of the CDR3 is TGCGCCAGCAGCTTGGAACAGGGGGACTACGAGCAGTACTTC.

Turning to this clone: This may stem from a read error, because a much larger clone lies one nucleotide away. This rearrangement joins TRBV7-3 to TRBJ1-1; D not certain. The germline V gene encodes CDR1 SGHTA and CDR2 FQGTGA. This CDR3 is built from 14 residues. Trimming cost V 2 bases and J 0 bases, with 7 bases left between them. The CDR3 DNA follows: TGTGCCAGCAGCTTAGGAGCGATGAACACTGAAGCTTTCTTT. Amino acid sequence: CASSLGAMNTEAFF.